The 17 T cell receptor beta chains listed next were all sequenced from one sample in a study of T cell changes during pregnancy in multiple sclerosis. The protocol was immunoSEQ multiplex PCR, while the TCRdb copy is restricted to in-frame clones and leaves out a portion. The profile shows some 60,000 clones, roughly nine tenths of them singletons. Sequencing was performed on peripheral blood, taken in the first trimester of pregnancy. The receptors shown here come from a female donor in good health, enrolled as a control in a pregnancy study.

On this clone: The sample holds other DNA sequences that translate to the same CDR3. The J gene is TRBJ1-1, the V gene TRBV29-1, with 10 bases that match TRBD1. The CDR3 contains 13 residues. Trimming removed 6 bases from V and 4 bases from J; junction bases left unmatched: 5. The germline V gene has CDR1 SQVTM and CDR2 ANQGSEA. The CDR3 nucleotides are TGCAGCGTGTCCCGGGACAGGGGCACTGAAGCTTTCTTT. This gives the protein CSVSRDRGTEAFF. The whole variable domain, remainder taken from reference TRBV29-1 and TRBJ1-1, is SAVISQKPSRDICQRGTSLTIQCQVDSQVTMMFWYRQQPGQSLTLIATANQGSEATYESGFVIDKFPISRPNLTFSTLTVSNMSPEDSSIYLCSVSRDRGTEAFFGQGTRLTVV.

The chain recombines TRBV14 with TRBJ2-4; possible D gene TRBD1, 6 bases. V was clipped by 0 bases and J by 2 bases, with 14 bases between them. The CDR3 length is 17 residues. Germline CDR1 is SGHDN and CDR2 is FVKESK. The CDR3 reads CASSQEVLDRTKNIQYF. The DNA for the CDR3 is TGTGCCAGCAGCCAAGAAGTCCTGGACAGAACCAAAAACATTCAGTACTTC. The full variable domain, completed using reference TRBV14 and TRBJ2-4, is EAGVTQFPSHSVIEKGQTVTLRCDPISGHDNLYWYRRVMGKEIKFLLHFVKESKQDESGMPNNRFLAERTGGTYSTLKVQPAELEDSGVYFCASSQEVLDRTKNIQYFGAGTRLSVL.

The rearrangement uses TRBV5-1 and TRBJ2-2, with a tentative D call TRBD1 (6 bases). Germline CDR1 and CDR2: SGHRS and YFSETQ. The CDR3 is 14 amino acids. V shed 3 bases and J shed 1 base, with 7 bases lying between them. CDR3 coding DNA: TGCGCCAGCAGCTCGGGACAGAACACCGGGGAGCTGTTTTTT. Translated: CASSSGQNTGELFF.

The table lists this clone with a count of one. This chain joins TRBV11-1 and TRBJ2-3, with TRBD2 identical over 12 bases. V trimming: 2 bases; J trimming: 0 bases; junction bases outside the gene matches: 3. Germline V lookup: CDR1 SGHAT, CDR2 FQDESV (reference sequence). CDR3 length equals 17 residues. CDR3 sequence reads: CASSLRTSGVSTDTQYF. The CDR3 region has the DNA TGTGCCAGCAGCTTAAGGACTAGCGGGGTTAGCACAGATACGCAGTATTTT.

The genes are TRBV27 and TRBJ2-7; tentatively, D is TRBD2 (6 bases). Germline V lookup: CDR1 MNHEY, CDR2 SMNVEV (reference sequence). V lost 2 bases and J lost 2, with 16 bases in between. This CDR3 comprises 16 residues. CDR3 DNA: TGTGCCAGCAGTTTAGGTTTCGGGGGAGGCCCCTACGAGCAGTACTTC. It translates to CASSLGFGGGPYEQYF.

The chain couples TRBV6-1 to TRBJ2-1; D is perhaps TRBD2 (5 bases). V was cut by 4 bases and J by 6 bases, with 13 bases left in between. Germline CDR1 reads MNHNS; CDR2 reads SASEGT. The CDR3 covers 14 residues. The CDR3 loop is CASSVASRSNEQFF. The CDR3 nucleotides are TGTGCCAGCAGTGTGGCTAGCAGGTCCAATGAGCAGTTCTTC.

This clone was observed once. The V and J genes are TRBV5-6 and TRBJ2-5, with TRBD2 identical over 10 bases. Germline values: CDR1 SGHDT, CDR2 YYEEEE. V gave up 1 base and J gave up 5 bases; unmatched junction bases: 8. This CDR3 spans 16 amino acids. Here the CDR3 reads CASSLSQRGGTETQYF. The CDR3 nucleotides read TGTGCCAGCAGCTTGTCCCAGCGGGGGGGAACGGAGACCCAGTACTTC.

The V call is TRBV28, the J call TRBJ1-5; TRBD1 is a possible D gene (6 bases). V was pared by 8 bases and J by 4 bases, with 12 bases between. This CDR3 has 13 amino acids. CDR1 and CDR2 from the germline V gene are MDHEN and SYDVKM. CDR3 residues: CASGGYRNQPQHF. CDR3 nucleotide sequence: TGTGCCAGCGGGGGCTATCGTAATCAGCCCCAGCATTTT. The entire variable domain, with the rest obtained from reference TRBV28 and TRBJ1-5, is as follows: DVKVTQSSRYLVKRTGEKVFLECVQDMDHENMFWYRQDPGLGLRLIYFSYDVKMKEKGDIPEGYSVSREKKERFSLILESASTNQTSMYLCASGGYRNQPQHFGDGTRLSIL.

The chain links TRBV6-1 to TRBJ1-5; D is unresolved. Germline V gene lookup returns CDR1 MNHNS and CDR2 SASEGT. This CDR3 spans 13 amino acids. V was cut by 7 bases and J by 5 bases, with 12 bases left in between. The CDR3 is CASTFTRDQPQHF. The CDR3 nucleotides read TGTGCCAGCACCTTTACGAGAGATCAGCCCCAGCATTTT.

V usage is TRBV5-4 and J usage is TRBJ1-1; 9 bases are shared with TRBD1. This CDR3 comprises 17 residues. Germline lookup yields CDR1 SGHNT and CDR2 YYREEE (reference sequence). V lost 2 bases to trimming and J lost 0 bases; unmatched junction nucleotides: 8. The DNA for the CDR3 is TGTGCCAGCAGCTTCGTCTCTAGGACAGGGGTGAACACTGAAGCTTTCTTT. This translates into CASSFVSRTGVNTEAFF.

This clone was picked up one time. The chain links TRBV5-1 to TRBJ1-1, with TRBD1 identical over 8 bases. There are 14 residues in the CDR3. Germline assignment: CDR1 SGHRS and CDR2 YFSETQ. The V and J ends lost 3 bases and 4 bases, in that order; junction bases with no gene match: 5. CDR3 sequence: CASSSGQGPTEAFF. CDR3 coding DNA: TGCGCCAGCAGCTCCGGACAGGGACCCACTGAAGCTTTCTTT.

In this sample, this clone turned up once. The V gene is TRBV5-5, the J gene TRBJ1-1; 8 nucleotides agree with TRBD1. CDR3 length equals 13 residues. CDR1 is SGHKS, CDR2 YYEKEE, per germline (reference sequence). The V and J ends lost 4 bases and 4 bases, in that order; junction bases with no gene match: 3. The CDR3 loop is CASSRTGSTEAFF. The CDR3 nucleotides are TGTGCCAGCAGCCGGACAGGGTCCACTGAAGCTTTCTTT.

This clone was seen a single time. CDR3 in DNA: TGTGCCAGCAGCTTATCCTCAGGGGCCGTGGGGGGGGCCAACGTCCTGACTTTC. Encoded protein: CASSLSSGAVGGANVLTF. The chain is built from TRBV7-6 and TRBJ2-6; D possibly corresponds to TRBD1 (6 bases). Trimming took 2 bases from V and 4 from J, leaving 18 bases between them. Germline CDR1 and CDR2: SGHVS and FNYEAQ. The CDR3 totals 18 residues.

The sample holds one count of this clone. The chain couples TRBV6-4 to TRBJ1-5; D is undetermined. Germline CDR1 reads MRHNA; CDR2 reads SNTAGT. The CDR3 is 14 amino acids. V dropped 6 bases and J dropped 6 bases, with 15 bases sitting between them. CDR3 DNA sequence: TGTGCCAGCAGCCCCGGATCTGGGAGTCAGCCCCAGCATTTT. It codes for CASSPGSGSQPQHF.

The chain has TRBV6-1 and TRBJ2-5; 8 bases are shared with TRBD2. The trim removed 1 base at V and 5 bases at J, leaving 6 bases unmatched. From germline, CDR1 is MNHNS and CDR2 SASEGT. The CDR3 covers 15 residues. The CDR3 region is CASSEVEIAGETQYF. CDR3 DNA: TGTGCCAGCAGTGAAGTGGAAATAGCGGGGGAGACCCAGTACTTC.

The chain is built from TRBV18 and TRBJ1-1; 8 bases are shared with TRBD1. Trimming took 4 bases from V and 3 from J; bases not matched to a gene: 4. Per germline, CDR1 KGHSH and CDR2 LQKENI. This CDR3 region has 14 residues. In DNA form, the CDR3 reads TGTGCCAGCTCACATAACAGGGGGGACACTGAAGCTTTCTTT. Its translation: CASSHNRGDTEAFF.

The rearrangement links TRBV6-1 to TRBJ1-2, with TRBD1 matching 12 bases. Per germline, CDR1 MNHNS and CDR2 SASEGT. The CDR3 totals 15 residues. J was trimmed by 4 bases and V by 4 bases; bases with no gene match: 4. The chain's CDR3 is CASSAGTGGFYGYTF. The CDR3 DNA reads TGTGCCAGCAGTGCAGGGACAGGGGGCTTCTATGGCTACACCTTC.